What follows are 6 T cell receptor beta chains derived from one specimen sequenced in a study of blood T cell repertoires in COVID-19. Produced via immunoSEQ multiplex PCR; TCRdb's table is partial and in-frame only. This sample has 300,000 to 450,000 clones; 87% occur once, and the top ten carry 2.3%. The sequenced material came from peripheral blood. The receptors shown here come from a woman aged 55-69 years with COVID-19, enrolled during active disease.

In nucleotides, the CDR3 is TGCGCCAGCAGAGAGGGGGATAGGGGCGAAACTGAAGCTTTCTTT. Its protein is CASREGDRGETEAFF. The J gene is TRBJ1-1, the V gene TRBV5-1; perhaps TRBD1 as D (6 bases). V was shortened by 5 bases and J by 5 bases, with 19 bases between the two germline ends. Germline CDR1 and CDR2: SGHRS and YFSETQ. The CDR3 contains 15 residues.

V is TRBV6-1 and J is TRBJ1-6; D might be TRBD1 (6 bases). The CDR3 has 14 residues. Looked up from germline, CDR1 is MNHNS and CDR2 is SASEGT. The ends were cut back, 1 base at V and 10 bases at J, with 11 bases in the middle. This CDR3 is CASSEEVGGSPLHF. DNA for the CDR3: TGTGCCAGCAGTGAAGAGGTAGGGGGATCACCCCTCCACTTT.

This clone showed up just a few times. The chain links TRBV12-5 to TRBJ2-2; a weak D match, TRBD1 (6 bases). The CDR3 covers 15 residues. The V end lost 6 bases, the J end lost 0 bases, and 11 bases lay between the germline ends. The germline CDR1 and CDR2 sequences are LGHNT and FRNRAP. This CDR3 is CASGLQGPNTGELFF. The CDR3 DNA follows: TGTGCTAGTGGCCTACAGGGACCGAACACCGGGGAGCTGTTTTTT.

V is TRBV14 and J is TRBJ1-1; D possibly corresponds to TRBD1 (5 bases). The V and J ends lost 6 bases and 1 base respectively, with 12 bases between them. CDR1 and CDR2 (germline): SGHDN, FVKESK. This CDR3 has 14 amino acids. In DNA, the CDR3 is TGTGCCAGCAGGAGGGGAGGCAAGAACACTGAAGCTTTCTTT. It specifies CASRRGGKNTEAFF.

The V call is TRBV7-6, the J call TRBJ1-4, with D maybe TRBD1 (5 bases). The CDR3 sequence is 15 residues long. Per the germline V gene, CDR1 is SGHVS and CDR2 is FNYEAQ. Trimming took 1 base from V and 3 from J, leaving 9 bases between them. In DNA, the CDR3 is TGTGCCAGCAGCTTAGAGGCAGGGTCTAATGAAAAACTGTTTTTT. This gives the protein CASSLEAGSNEKLFF.

The J gene is TRBJ2-7, the V gene TRBV7-3; possibly TRBD1 for D (5 bases). Trimming cost V 3 bases and J 4 bases, with 13 bases left between them. The CDR3 runs to 14 residues. The germline gives CDR1 SGHTA, CDR2 FQGTGA. The CDR3 loop reads CASSLGPSGYEQYF. The DNA of the CDR3 is TGTGCCAGCAGCTTGGGGCCGTCCGGGTACGAGCAGTACTTC.